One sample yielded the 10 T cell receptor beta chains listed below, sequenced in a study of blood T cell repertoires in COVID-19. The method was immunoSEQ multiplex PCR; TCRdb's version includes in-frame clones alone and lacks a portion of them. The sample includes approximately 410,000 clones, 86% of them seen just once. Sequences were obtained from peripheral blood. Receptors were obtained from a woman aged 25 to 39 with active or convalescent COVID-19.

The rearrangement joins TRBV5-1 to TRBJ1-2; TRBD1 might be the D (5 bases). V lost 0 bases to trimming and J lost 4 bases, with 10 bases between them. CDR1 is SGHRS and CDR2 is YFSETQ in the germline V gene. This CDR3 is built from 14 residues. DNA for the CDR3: TGCGCCAGCAGCTTGGGGGGGGGTCCCTATGGCTACACCTTC. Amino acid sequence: CASSLGGGPYGYTF.

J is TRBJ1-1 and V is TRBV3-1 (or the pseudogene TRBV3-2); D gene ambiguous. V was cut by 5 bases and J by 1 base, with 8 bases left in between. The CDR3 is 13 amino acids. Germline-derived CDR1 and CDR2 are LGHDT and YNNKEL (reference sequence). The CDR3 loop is CASSYTANTEAFF. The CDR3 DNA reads TGTGCCAGCAGCTACACAGCGAACACTGAAGCTTTCTTT.

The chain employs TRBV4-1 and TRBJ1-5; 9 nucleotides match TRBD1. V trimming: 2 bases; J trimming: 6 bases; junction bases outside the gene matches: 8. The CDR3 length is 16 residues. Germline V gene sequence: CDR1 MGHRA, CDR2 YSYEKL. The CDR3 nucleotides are TGCGCCAGCAGCCAAATTACAGGGGGCGCGGGTCAGCCCCAGCATTTT. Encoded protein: CASSQITGGAGQPQHF.

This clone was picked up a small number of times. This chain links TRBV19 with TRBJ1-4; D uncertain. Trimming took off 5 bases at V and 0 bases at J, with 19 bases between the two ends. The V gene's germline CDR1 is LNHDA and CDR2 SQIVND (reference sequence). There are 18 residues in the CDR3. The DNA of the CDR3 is TGTGCCAGTAGTCCTCGATATGTACAACGTGCAACTAATGAAAAACTGTTTTTT. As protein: CASSPRYVQRATNEKLFF.

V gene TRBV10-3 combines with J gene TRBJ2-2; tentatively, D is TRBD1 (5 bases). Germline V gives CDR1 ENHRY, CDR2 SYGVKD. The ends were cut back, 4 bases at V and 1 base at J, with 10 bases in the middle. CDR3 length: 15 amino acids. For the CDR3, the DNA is TGTGCCATCAGTGCCCTGGACATGAACACCGGGGAGCTGTTTTTT. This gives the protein CAISALDMNTGELFF.

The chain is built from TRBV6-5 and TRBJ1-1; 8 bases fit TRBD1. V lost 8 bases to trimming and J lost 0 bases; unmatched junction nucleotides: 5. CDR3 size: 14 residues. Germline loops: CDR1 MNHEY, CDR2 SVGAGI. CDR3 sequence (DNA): TGTGCCAGCTTGGGGGACAGGTTGAACACTGAAGCTTTCTTT. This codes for CASLGDRLNTEAFF.

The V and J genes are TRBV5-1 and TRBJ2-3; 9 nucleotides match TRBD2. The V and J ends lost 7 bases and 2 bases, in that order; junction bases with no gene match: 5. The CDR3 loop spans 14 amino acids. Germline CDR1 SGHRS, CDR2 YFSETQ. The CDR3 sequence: CASYGGRATDTQYF. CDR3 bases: TGCGCCAGCTACGGCGGGAGGGCCACAGATACGCAGTATTTT.

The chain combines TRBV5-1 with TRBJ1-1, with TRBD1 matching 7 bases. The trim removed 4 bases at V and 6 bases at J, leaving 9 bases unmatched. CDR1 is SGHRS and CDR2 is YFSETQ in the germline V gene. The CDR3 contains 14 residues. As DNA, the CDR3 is TGCGCCAGCAGCGTTCAGGGGGTTCACGCTGAAGCTTTCTTT. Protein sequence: CASSVQGVHAEAFF.

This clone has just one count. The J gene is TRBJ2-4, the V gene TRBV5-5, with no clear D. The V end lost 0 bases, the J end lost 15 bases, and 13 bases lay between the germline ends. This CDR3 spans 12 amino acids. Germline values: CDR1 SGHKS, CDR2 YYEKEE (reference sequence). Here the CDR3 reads CASSLGPDLVYF. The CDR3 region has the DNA TGTGCCAGCAGCTTGGGCCCCGACTTGGTGTACTTC.

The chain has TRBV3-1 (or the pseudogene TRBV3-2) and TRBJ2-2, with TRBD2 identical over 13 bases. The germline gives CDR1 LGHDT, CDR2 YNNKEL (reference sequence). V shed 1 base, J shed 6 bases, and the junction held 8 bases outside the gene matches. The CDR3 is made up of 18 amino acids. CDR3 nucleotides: TGTGCCAGCAGCCAAGTCATAGGACTAGCGGGAGTGGCCGGGGAGCTGTTTTTT. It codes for CASSQVIGLAGVAGELFF.